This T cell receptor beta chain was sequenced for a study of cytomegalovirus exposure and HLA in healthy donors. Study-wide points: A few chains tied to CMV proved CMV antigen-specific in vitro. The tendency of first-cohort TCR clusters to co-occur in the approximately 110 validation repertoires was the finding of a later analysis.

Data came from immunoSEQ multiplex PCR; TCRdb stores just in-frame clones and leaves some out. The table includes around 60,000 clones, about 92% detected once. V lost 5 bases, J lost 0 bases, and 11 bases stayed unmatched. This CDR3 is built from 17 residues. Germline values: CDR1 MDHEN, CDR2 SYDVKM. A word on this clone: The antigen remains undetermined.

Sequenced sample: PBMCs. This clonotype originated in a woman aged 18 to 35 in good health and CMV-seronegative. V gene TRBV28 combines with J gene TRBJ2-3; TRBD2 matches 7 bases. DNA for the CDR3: TGTGCCAGCAGTCAGCTAGCGGCAACTTTCAGCACAGATACGCAGTATTTT. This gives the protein CASSQLAATFSTDTQYF.